These 28 T cell receptor beta chains share one sample of origin, sequenced in a study of shared clonotypes between healthy human individuals. Produced via immunoSEQ multiplex PCR; TCRdb's table is partial and in-frame only. The top ten clones hold around 0.13% of a sample with around 2,000,000 clones, 90% to 95% of them seen once. The specimen was naive CD4+ T cells sorted from blood. As to subset: CD45RA+ positively selected. The source is a man between 18 and 29 years old in good health.

The chain joins TRBV6-5 to TRBJ2-7; 8 positions agree with TRBD2. CDR3 size: 14 residues. Germline CDR1 reads MNHEY; CDR2 reads SVGAGI. The V segment lost 5 bases and the J segment 3 bases; nucleotides outside the gene matches: 6. CDR3 region: CASSTGTSLYEQYF. Here the CDR3 DNA reads TGTGCCAGCAGTACCGGGACTAGTCTCTACGAGCAGTACTTC.

The genes are TRBV2 and TRBJ2-2; 9 bases map to TRBD1. The germline V gene has CDR1 SNHLY and CDR2 FYNNEI. The CDR3 is 15 residues long. V was pared by 5 bases and J by 6 bases, with 7 bases of the junction left unmatched. The CDR3 nucleotides are TGTGCCAGCAGTCCTAGGGGACAGGGTTCCGGGGAGCTGTTTTTT. Residues: CASSPRGQGSGELFF.

In nucleotides, the CDR3 is TGTGCCAGCAGCTTAGTTCCTGGAGGGGAGCAGTACTTC. This encodes CASSLVPGGEQYF. J is TRBJ2-7 and V is TRBV7-2; D perhaps matches TRBD2 (6 bases). V was cut by 1 base and J by 7 bases, with 11 bases left in between. CDR3 size: 13 residues. Germline-derived CDR1 and CDR2 are SGHTA and FQGNSA.

Details on this clone: Within the sample, other DNA sequences also encode this same CDR3. The CDR3 coding sequence is TGTGCCAGCAGCTTAGTCGGGGGAGGGACCGATACGCAGTATTTT. This translates into CASSLVGGGTDTQYF. The chain uses TRBV7-2 and TRBJ2-3, with 7 nucleotides matching TRBD2. The germline CDR1 and CDR2 sequences are SGHTA and FQGNSA. This CDR3 region has 15 residues. V lost 1 base, J lost 6 bases, and 7 bases stayed unmatched.

The chain employs TRBV5-8 and TRBJ2-5; D is uncertain. Trimming took off 4 bases at V and 7 bases at J, with 20 bases between the two ends. The CDR3 contains 15 residues. Germline values: CDR1 SGHTS, CDR2 YDEGEE. CDR3 in amino acids: CASSNRPPDLVTQYF. The CDR3 DNA reads TGTGCCAGCAGCAATAGACCCCCGGACCTGGTGACCCAGTACTTC.

J is TRBJ1-6 and V is TRBV19; 9 bases map to TRBD1. Losses at the gene ends were 1 base for V and 9 bases for J; bases not matched to a gene: 4. Germline values: CDR1 LNHDA, CDR2 SQIVND (reference sequence). CDR3 length: 15 amino acids. In nucleotides, the CDR3 is TGTGCCAGTAGTATAGGGACAGGGGTTTCTTCACCCCTCCACTTT. Protein: CASSIGTGVSSPLHF.

Remarks on this clone: Other nucleotide sequences in the sample specify the same CDR3. This rearrangement joins TRBV5-1 to TRBJ2-5; possible D gene TRBD1, 6 bases. Germline lookup yields CDR1 SGHRS and CDR2 YFSETQ. The CDR3 has 13 residues. Trimming removed 1 base from V and 5 bases from J, with 9 bases in between. In DNA form, the CDR3 reads TGCGCCAGCAGCTTGACAGGGTCGGAGACCCAGTACTTC. Its protein is CASSLTGSETQYF.

The CDR3, as DNA: TGTGCCAGCAGCCAAGATGGGTGGACAGGGAGAGGTATTCCTGAAGCTTTCTTT. Its translation is CASSQDGWTGRGIPEAFF. The chain recombines TRBV4-2 with TRBJ1-1, with TRBD1 identical over 8 bases. V lost 0 bases and J lost 6; bases outside the gene matches: 15. CDR3 length: 18 amino acids. Germline V gene lookup returns CDR1 LGHNA and CDR2 YNFKEQ.

V and J are TRBV7-9 and TRBJ2-1; tentative D call: TRBD2 (5 bases). Germline V gene sequence: CDR1 SEHNR, CDR2 FQNEAQ (reference sequence). Trimming took 5 bases from V and 6 from J, leaving 20 bases between them. There are 16 residues in the CDR3. The CDR3 DNA is TGTGCCAGCAGCCCTCATATCATCGAGGGCACCAATGAGCAGTTCTTC. Its translation is CASSPHIIEGTNEQFF.

The V gene is TRBV6-5, the J gene TRBJ2-7; D is undetermined. Germline CDR1 MNHEY, CDR2 SVGAGI. Trimming stripped 5 bases from V and 2 bases from J, with 10 bases between. The CDR3 has 13 amino acids. DNA of the CDR3: TGTGCCAGCAGTGCGGAAGGGACCTACGAGCAGTACTTC. The encoded protein is CASSAEGTYEQYF.

The chain combines TRBV6-1 with TRBJ2-7; TRBD1 agrees at 9 bases. Germline loops: CDR1 MNHNS, CDR2 SASEGT. Germline trimming cut 4 bases from V and 4 bases from J; bases unmatched to any gene: 8. This CDR3 is 15 amino acids long. The CDR3 region has the DNA TGTGCCAGCAGTGCTCGGACAGGGGCGGTGTACGAGCAGTACTTC. Protein product: CASSARTGAVYEQYF.

As to this clone: At one boundary the junction diverges from the germline segment, which might be a read error. The V gene is TRBV6-1, the J gene TRBJ1-1, with TRBD1 as a possible D gene (6 bases). The CDR3 extends over 13 amino acids. Germline V gene data show CDR1 as MNHNS and CDR2 as SASEGT. The CDR3, as DNA: TGTGCCGGCAGTGATACAGGGAGGACTGAAGCTTTCTTT. This gives the protein CAGSDTGRTEAFF.

V and J are TRBV10-3 and TRBJ1-6; a weak D match, TRBD1 (5 bases). Trimming removed 4 bases from V and 6 bases from J, with 10 bases in between. This CDR3 has 14 amino acids. Germline loops: CDR1 ENHRY, CDR2 SYGVKD. DNA for the CDR3: TGTGCCATCAGTGCCAGGGTGGGTAATTCACCCCTCCACTTT. It codes for CAISARVGNSPLHF.

The chain joins TRBV30 to TRBJ1-1, with 9 bases identical to TRBD1. This CDR3 has 15 amino acids. Trimming removed 2 bases from V and 1 base from J; junction bases left unmatched: 5. Germline CDR1 and CDR2: GTSNPN and SVGIG (reference sequence). The DNA for the CDR3 is TGTGCCTGGAGTAAGGGGACAGGGTGGAACACTGAAGCTTTCTTT. Its protein product is CAWSKGTGWNTEAFF.

The chain employs TRBV6-4 and TRBJ1-1, with D possibly matching TRBD1 (5 bases). This CDR3 comprises 14 residues. V lost 4 bases and J 4 bases, leaving 13 bases between the germline ends. CDR1 is MRHNA, CDR2 SNTAGT, per germline. Here the CDR3 reads CASSAEGRGTEAFF. CDR3 coding DNA: TGTGCCAGCAGTGCGGAGGGGAGAGGCACTGAAGCTTTCTTT.

V and J are TRBV19 and TRBJ2-2; D tentatively fits TRBD1 or TRBD2 (5 bases each). Trimming left V 6 bases short and J 8 bases short, with 19 bases between. Germline V CDR1 and CDR2: LNHDA, SQIVND (reference sequence). The CDR3 runs to 15 residues. CDR3 in amino acids: CASSARGATMGELFF. CDR3 coding DNA: TGTGCCAGTAGCGCCAGAGGGGCCACGATGGGGGAGCTGTTTTTT.

The CDR3 region has the DNA TGTGCCAGCTCGAGTGGCAGCGTATCCTACAATGAGCAGTTCTTC. Residues: CASSSGSVSYNEQFF. This chain connects TRBV11-3 to TRBJ2-1, with unresolved D. CDR3 length: 15 amino acids. Germline CDR1 reads SGHNT; CDR2 reads YENEEA. V was clipped by 8 bases and J by 1 base, with 15 bases between them.

V is TRBV7-3 and J is TRBJ2-5, with D unclear. This CDR3 contains 13 residues. CDR1 is SGHTA and CDR2 is FQGTGA in the germline V gene. V was shortened by 5 bases and J by 4 bases, with 11 bases between the two germline ends. CDR3 protein: CASSRSDTETQYF. CDR3 DNA sequence: TGTGCCAGCAGCCGTTCGGATACAGAGACCCAGTACTTC. The full variable domain, in which reference TRBV7-3 and TRBJ2-5 provide the parts outside the CDR3, is GAGVSQTPSNKVTEKGKYVELRCDPISGHTALYWYRQSLGQGPEFLIYFQGTGAADDSGLPNDRFFAVRPEGSVSTLKIQRTERGDSAVYLCASSRSDTETQYFGPGTRLLVL.

This chain connects TRBV2 to TRBJ2-1, with D possibly being TRBD2 (7 bases). Trimming stripped 7 bases from V and 2 bases from J, with 12 bases between. CDR1 is SNHLY and CDR2 is FYNNEI in the germline V gene. This CDR3 has 14 amino acids. CDR3 sequence: CASTRGAAYNEQFF. The CDR3 DNA reads TGTGCCAGCACACGGGGGGCGGCCTACAATGAGCAGTTCTTC.

The rearrangement joins TRBV4-1 to TRBJ2-7; 7 bases agree with TRBD2. After removal of 0 bases from V and 2 bases from J, the junction contained 7 bases not matched to a gene. The germline CDR1 and CDR2 sequences are MGHRA and YSYEKL. This CDR3 has 16 amino acids. In DNA, the CDR3 is TGCGCCAGCAGCCAAGATCTAACGGGACTAACCTACGAGCAGTACTTC. This sequence encodes CASSQDLTGLTYEQYF.

This sequence joins TRBV7-3 and TRBJ2-7, with 10 bases identical to TRBD1. The CDR3 is 15 residues long. The trim removed 1 base at V and 5 bases at J, leaving 5 bases unmatched. Germline values: CDR1 SGHTA, CDR2 FQGTGA. CDR3 nucleotides: TGTGCCAGCAGCTTAAAGGGGGACAGGGGAAACGAGCAGTACTTC. It translates to CASSLKGDRGNEQYF. The variable domain in full, with the rest retrieved from reference TRBV7-3 and TRBJ2-7, is GAGVSQTPSNKVTEKGKYVELRCDPISGHTALYWYRQSLGQGPEFLIYFQGTGAADDSGLPNDRFFAVRPEGSVSTLKIQRTERGDSAVYLCASSLKGDRGNEQYFGPGTRLTVT.

This clone appeared a single time. The V and J genes are TRBV7-8 and TRBJ1-5; 7 nucleotides match TRBD1. The CDR3 runs to 15 residues. Germline V gene sequence: CDR1 SGHVS, CDR2 FQNEAQ. With V trimmed by 1 base and J by 4 bases, 4 bases remained unmatched. The CDR3 DNA follows: TGTGCCAGCAGCTTAGGGGACAGTAAGAATCAGCCCCAGCATTTT. This sequence encodes CASSLGDSKNQPQHF. Based on the CDR3 plus reference TRBV7-8 and TRBJ1-5, the full variable domain is GAGVSQSPRYKVAKRGQDVALRCDPISGHVSLFWYQQALGQGPEFLTYFQNEAQLDKSGLPSDRFFAERPEGSVSTLKIQRTQQEDSAVYLCASSLGDSKNQPQHFGDGTRLSIL.

The V and J genes are TRBV7-2 and TRBJ1-6; 8 nucleotides align to TRBD1. The V gene end was trimmed by 2 bases and the J gene end by 9 bases; junction bases not matched to a gene: 9. From germline, CDR1 is SGHTA and CDR2 FQGNSA. This CDR3 region has 16 residues. The CDR3 nucleotides read TGTGCCAGCAGCTTAAATCCCGGACAGGGAGCTTCACCCCTCCACTTT. This gives the protein CASSLNPGQGASPLHF.

The chain couples TRBV7-6 to TRBJ2-7; 10 bases line up with TRBD2. The CDR3 is 16 amino acids. Germline V gene data show CDR1 as SGHVS and CDR2 as FNYEAQ. The junction had 3 bases not matched to a gene; V was cut back by 1 base and J by 0 bases. The CDR3, as DNA: TGTGCCAGCAGCTTAGATAGCGGGAGGAGCTCCTACGAGCAGTACTTC. Translation gives CASSLDSGRSSYEQYF.

J is TRBJ2-2 and V is TRBV4-1; weak D call: TRBD2 (6 bases). V lost 4 bases and J 3 bases, leaving 12 bases between the germline ends. CDR3 length: 15 residues. Germline V gene sequence: CDR1 MGHRA, CDR2 YSYEKL. CDR3 nucleotides: TGCGCCAGCAGCCCCGGGACTGGATACACCGGGGAGCTGTTTTTT. Translating gives CASSPGTGYTGELFF.

This clone has more than one count but fewer than ten. The chain joins TRBV6-5 to TRBJ2-5, with 14 bases aligning to TRBD2. CDR3 length equals 15 residues. Looked up from germline, CDR1 is MNHEY and CDR2 is SVGAGI. V was pared by 6 bases and J by 7 bases, with 7 bases of the junction left unmatched. The CDR3 sequence: CASRGLAGEKGTQYF. CDR3 DNA sequence: TGTGCCAGCAGGGGACTAGCGGGGGAAAAAGGGACCCAGTACTTC.

The rearrangement uses TRBV11-2 and TRBJ1-1; 7 bases line up with TRBD1. The CDR3 totals 16 residues. Germline V gene sequence: CDR1 SGHAT, CDR2 FQNNGV. The J segment lost 0 bases and the V segment lost 1 base, leaving 5 bases of the junction unmatched. Here the CDR3 DNA reads TGTGCCAGCAGCTTAGGGCAGGGGGGAGTGAACACTGAAGCTTTCTTT. Protein: CASSLGQGGVNTEAFF. The full variable domain, in which reference TRBV11-2 and TRBJ1-1 provide the parts outside the CDR3, is EAGVAQSPRYKIIEKRQSVAFWCNPISGHATLYWYQQILGQGPKLLIQFQNNGVVDDSQLPKDRFSAERLKGVDSTLKIQPAKLEDSAVYLCASSLGQGGVNTEAFFGQGTRLTVV.

The chain carries TRBV4-3 and TRBJ1-1; a weak D match, TRBD1 (5 bases). Trimming left V 3 bases short and J 4 bases short, with 15 bases between. This CDR3 comprises 15 residues. CDR1 is LGHNA and CDR2 is YSLEER in the germline V gene. This chain's CDR3 is CASSQVTGLLTEAFF. Here the CDR3 DNA reads TGCGCCAGCAGCCAGGTTACAGGCTTACTCACTGAAGCTTTCTTT.